These T cell receptor beta chains were read from a single sample in a study of blood T cell repertoires in COVID-19. Produced via immunoSEQ multiplex PCR; TCRdb's table is partial and in-frame only. The data hold 150,000 to 200,000 clones, with 70% to 90% observed a single time. Sequences were obtained from peripheral blood. These receptors all stem from a man aged 65 to 85 with active or convalescent COVID-19. Each CDR3 is given with its conserved first and last residue. The D gene is left open where the match is weak. Rows give clone size only sometimes, using once, few, many, or a class for an expanded clone.

size: -; V: TRBV6-5; D: -; J: TRBJ2-2; CDR3: CASSSGLLRGTGELFF; DNA: TGTGCCAGCAGTTCGGGCCTCTTGCGGGGCACCGGGGAGCTGTTTTTT
size: -; V: TRBV7-2; D: TRBD2; J: TRBJ2-7; CDR3: CASSLAPELAGDF; DNA: TGTGCCAGCAGCTTAGCGCCGGAACTAGCGGGAGACTTC
size: -; V: TRBV9; D: -; J: TRBJ1-1; CDR3: CASSVAPGASGEAFF; DNA: TGTGCCAGCAGCGTAGCACCAGGGGCCTCGGGTGAAGCTTTCTTT
size: few; V: TRBV19; D: TRBD2; J: TRBJ2-7; CDR3: CASSIQGGYEQYF; DNA: TGTGCCAGTAGTATACAGGGAGGGTACGAGCAGTACTTC
size: -; V: TRBV18; D: -; J: TRBJ2-4; CDR3: CASSPGTDAKNIQYF; DNA: TGTGCCAGCTCACCCGGGACTGACGCCAAAAACATTCAGTACTTC
size: -; V: TRBV7-6; D: -; J: TRBJ1-3; CDR3: CASSSLVDSGNTIYF; DNA: TGTGCCAGCAGCTCACTAGTCGACTCTGGAAACACCATATATTTT
size: -; V: TRBV18; D: TRBD2; J: TRBJ2-3; CDR3: CASREGDTQYF; DNA: TGTGCCAGCCGGGAGGGAGATACGCAGTATTTT
size: -; V: TRBV28; D: -; J: TRBJ1-6; CDR3: CASSLFTGSPGYNSPLHF; DNA: TGTGCCAGCAGTTTATTCACGGGGTCCCCCGGCTATAATTCACCCCTCCACTTT
size: -; V: TRBV2; D: -; J: TRBJ2-3; CDR3: CASSIGQLKTDTQYF; DNA: TGTGCCAGCAGTATAGGACAGCTAAAAACAGATACGCAGTATTTT
size: -; V: TRBV6-5; D: -; J: TRBJ2-3; CDR3: CASSHTDKDTQYF; DNA: TGTGCCAGCAGTCACACAGATAAGGATACGCAGTATTTT
size: -; V: TRBV3-1/TRBV3-2; D: TRBD1; J: TRBJ2-7; CDR3: CASNSSDRVRLIGSYEQYF; DNA: TGTGCCAGCAACTCCTCGGACAGGGTAAGGTTGATCGGCTCCTACGAGCAGTACTTC
size: -; V: TRBV27; D: TRBD1; J: TRBJ2-7; CDR3: CASSVGQGLRYEQYF; DNA: TGTGCCAGCAGTGTGGGACAGGGCCTCCGCTACGAGCAGTACTTC
size: -; V: TRBV7-7; D: TRBD1; J: TRBJ2-5; CDR3: CASSVQGAGETQYF; DNA: TGTGCCAGCAGCGTACAGGGGGCCGGGGAGACCCAGTACTTC
size: -; V: TRBV5-4; D: TRBD1; J: TRBJ1-2; CDR3: CASSLSGQGDYGYTF; DNA: TGTGCCAGCAGCTTGTCGGGACAGGGGGACTATGGCTACACCTTC
size: once; V: TRBV4-3; D: -; J: TRBJ1-6; CDR3: CASSQDRGAGRYSPLHF; DNA: TGCGCCAGCAGCCAAGATCGCGGGGCGGGCAGATATTCACCCCTCCACTTT
size: -; V: TRBV30; D: TRBD2; J: TRBJ2-2; CDR3: CAWRREGLDTGELFF; DNA: TGTGCCTGGAGGAGGGAGGGGCTTGACACCGGGGAGCTGTTTTTT
size: -; V: TRBV27; D: -; J: TRBJ1-6; CDR3: CASSPRTVPNSPLHF; DNA: TGTGCCAGCAGCCCCCGGACAGTGCCTAATTCACCCCTCCACTTT
size: -; V: TRBV7-2; D: -; J: TRBJ2-5; CDR3: CASSLGLQETQYF; DNA: TGTGCCAGCAGCTTAGGCCTACAAGAGACCCAGTACTTC
size: -; V: TRBV5-1; D: -; J: TRBJ1-2; CDR3: CASSLAGQTYGYTF; DNA: TGCGCCAGCAGCTTGGCCGGACAGACCTATGGCTACACCTTC
size: -; V: TRBV28; D: -; J: TRBJ1-5; CDR3: CASSPTNPGISSSNQPQHF; DNA: TGTGCCAGCAGCCCAACAAATCCCGGGATTTCGAGTAGCAATCAGCCCCAGCATTTT